Below are 21 T cell receptor beta chains sequenced from a single sample in a study of cytomegalovirus exposure and HLA in healthy donors. PCR used 60 Vbeta primers and 13 Jbeta primers. The method was immunoSEQ multiplex PCR; TCRdb's version includes in-frame clones alone and lacks a portion of them. Among 150,000 or so clones listed, around 79% were seen once. Material: PBMCs. The origin of the receptors is a man aged 18 to 29 in good health and CMV-seronegative.

This chain links TRBV6-5 with TRBJ1-5, with D uncertain. Germline V gene data show CDR1 as MNHEY and CDR2 as SVGAGI. This CDR3 region has 11 residues. Trimming removed 2 bases from V and 7 bases from J, with 3 bases in between. The CDR3 is CASSYQQPQHF. DNA for the CDR3: TGTGCCAGCAGTTACCAACAGCCCCAGCATTTT.

V gene TRBV27 combines with J gene TRBJ1-1; D ambiguous. This CDR3 region has 15 residues. Germline V gene data show CDR1 as MNHEY and CDR2 as SMNVEV (reference sequence). V dropped 0 bases and J dropped 0 bases, with 8 bases sitting between them. In DNA form, the CDR3 reads TGTGCCAGCAGTTTATCGGGCTTAGTGAACACTGAAGCTTTCTTT. It specifies CASSLSGLVNTEAFF.

There are a few counts of this clone. This chain links TRBV28 with TRBJ1-2; TRBD1 agrees at 12 bases. This CDR3 region has 16 residues. Looked up from germline, CDR1 is MDHEN and CDR2 is SYDVKM. V lost 5 bases and J lost 4; bases outside the gene matches: 8. CDR3 in amino acids: CASSTRDRGRSYGYTF. The CDR3 region has the DNA TGTGCCAGCAGTACTAGGGACAGGGGGCGCAGCTATGGCTACACCTTC.

V usage is TRBV7-3 and J usage is TRBJ2-1, with 12 bases matching TRBD1. The CDR3 is 16 residues long. J was trimmed by 9 bases and V by 5 bases; bases with no gene match: 11. Germline lookup yields CDR1 SGHTA and CDR2 FQGTGA. The CDR3 region is CASSNAPGQGAGEQFF. CDR3 in DNA: TGTGCCAGCAGCAACGCCCCGGGACAGGGGGCGGGTGAGCAGTTCTTC.

CDR3 in amino acids: CASSRSGRASMGYTF. The CDR3 nucleotides are TGTGCCAGCAGTAGGTCGGGCAGGGCGTCGATGGGCTACACCTTC. The J gene is TRBJ1-2, the V gene TRBV6-5; a possible D gene is TRBD1 (5 bases). The germline V and J ends were trimmed by 5 bases and 8 bases, with 21 bases remaining between them. The CDR3 loop spans 15 amino acids. Germline loops: CDR1 MNHEY, CDR2 SVGAGI.

As concerns this clone: Germline is not matched at one junction end, which may reflect a read error. CDR3: CASSLGPLIAGESYEQYF. The CDR3 DNA is TGTGCTAGCAGCTTAGGCCCCCTTATAGCGGGGGAATCCTACGAGCAGTACTTC. The V and J genes are TRBV7-7 and TRBJ2-7, with 9 nucleotides matching TRBD2. This CDR3 is built from 18 residues. Germline loops: CDR1 SSHAT, CDR2 FNYEAQ (reference sequence).

This clone was detected once. This CDR3 reads CASSEITVNTEAFF. The CDR3 DNA reads as TGTGCCAGCAGTGAAATAACAGTGAACACTGAAGCTTTCTTT. This chain uses TRBV28 with TRBJ1-1; D gene unclear. This CDR3 region has 14 residues. V was cut by 5 bases and J by 0 bases, with 10 bases left in between. Germline V gene data show CDR1 as MDHEN and CDR2 as SYDVKM.

V gene TRBV5-1 combines with J gene TRBJ1-2; D may be TRBD1 (5 bases). CDR3 size: 15 residues. Per germline, CDR1 SGHRS and CDR2 YFSETQ. V was cut by 0 bases and J by 3 bases, with 12 bases left in between. The CDR3 DNA follows: TGCGCCAGCAGCTTGGTGGCAGGGTGGGACTATGGCTACACCTTC. Translating gives CASSLVAGWDYGYTF.

Concerning this clone itself: The same CDR3 can be traced to other DNA sequences in this sample. The V gene is TRBV5-1, the J gene TRBJ1-1, with 8 bases fitting TRBD1. The J segment lost 1 base and the V segment lost 6 bases, leaving 8 bases of the junction unmatched. The germline V gene encodes CDR1 SGHRS and CDR2 YFSETQ. The CDR3 sequence is 15 residues long. Here the CDR3 reads CASNQLQGGNTEAFF. The CDR3 DNA sequence: TGCGCCAGCAACCAACTACAGGGGGGGAACACTGAAGCTTTCTTT.

CDR3 nucleotide sequence: TGTGCCAGTAGTACCCTGGGACAGGGTGGGACCGGGGAGCTGTTTTTT. Translation: CASSTLGQGGTGELFF. The chain joins TRBV19 to TRBJ2-2, with 9 bases matching TRBD1. V lost 4 bases and J lost 5; bases outside the gene matches: 8. Germline loops: CDR1 LNHDA, CDR2 SQIVND (reference sequence). The CDR3 consists of 16 residues.

As regards this clone: Germline and junction disagree at one end, which may indicate a read error. The rearrangement uses TRBV5-8 and TRBJ1-6; 7 positions match TRBD1. Germline-derived CDR1 and CDR2 are SGHTS and YDEGEE. The CDR3 has 10 amino acids. In nucleotides, the CDR3 is TGTGCCAGCAGCTTTAGGACAGGCAACTTT. As protein: CASSFRTGNF. Using reference TRBV5-8 and TRBJ1-6 for the parts outside the CDR3, the full variable domain is EAGVTQSPTHLIKTRGQQATLRCSPISGHTSVYWYQQALGLGLQFLLWYDEGEERNRGNFPPRFSGRQFPNYSSELNVNALELEDSALYLCASSFRTGNFGNGTRLTVT.

The gene calls are TRBV5-1 and TRBJ2-3; 7 nucleotides agree with TRBD1. The CDR3 is 15 residues long. The V gene end was trimmed by 7 bases and the J gene end by 2 bases; junction bases not matched to a gene: 10. Germline loops: CDR1 SGHRS, CDR2 YFSETQ. The CDR3 is CASLSRGFYTDTQYF. The CDR3, as DNA: TGCGCCAGCTTAAGCAGGGGGTTCTACACAGATACGCAGTATTTT. The full variable domain, with the rest looked up from reference TRBV5-1 and TRBJ2-3, is KAGVTQTPRYLIKTRGQQVTLSCSPISGHRSVSWYQQTPGQGLQFLFEYFSETQRNKGNFPGRFSGRQFSNSRSEMNVSTLELGDSALYLCASLSRGFYTDTQYFGPGTRLTVL.

V and J are TRBV29-1 and TRBJ2-1; a weak D match, TRBD1 (6 bases). The CDR3 sequence is 15 residues long. Deletions cut 7 bases from V and 2 bases from J, with 18 bases between. In germline, CDR1 is SQVTM, CDR2 ANQGSEA. CDR3 protein: CSAPILDSPYNEQFF. The CDR3, as DNA: TGCAGCGCACCGATATTGGACAGTCCCTACAATGAGCAGTTCTTC.

The chain employs TRBV7-9 and TRBJ1-1; 9 positions agree with TRBD1. J gave up 1 base and V 5 bases, and 2 bases lay outside the gene matches. Germline V CDR1 and CDR2: SEHNR, FQNEAQ (reference sequence). This CDR3 is 14 amino acids long. CDR3 in DNA: TGTGCCAGCAGCACGGGACAGGGGAACACTGAAGCTTTCTTT. This sequence encodes CASSTGQGNTEAFF.

In DNA, the CDR3 is TGTGCCAGCAGCGAAGGGGCGGGGACCGAGCAGTACGTC. The encoded protein is CASSEGAGTEQYV. V usage is TRBV2 and J usage is TRBJ2-7; a weak D match, TRBD2 (6 bases). The germline gives CDR1 SNHLY, CDR2 FYNNEI. The CDR3 totals 13 residues.

V gene TRBV11-3 combines with J gene TRBJ2-2; unclear D gene. Germline-derived CDR1 and CDR2 are SGHNT and YENEEA. The CDR3 sequence is 12 residues long. V was trimmed by 5 bases and J by 8 bases, leaving 9 bases between them. CDR3 in amino acids: CASSTYGGELFF. CDR3 in DNA: TGTGCCAGCAGCACCTACGGGGGGGAGCTGTTTTTT.

This clone has just one count. The V gene is TRBV7-9, the J gene TRBJ2-3; 11 positions match TRBD2. The CDR3 spans 16 residues. The V gene end was trimmed by 8 bases and the J gene end by 3 bases; junction bases not matched to a gene: 10. The V gene's germline CDR1 is SEHNR and CDR2 FQNEAQ (reference sequence). The CDR3 coding sequence is TGTGCCAGCGCACATAGCGGGGGGGCAGGGACAGATACGCAGTATTTT. Its translation is CASAHSGGAGTDTQYF.

This chain connects TRBV11-1 to TRBJ2-2; 9 nucleotides line up with TRBD1. V gave up 0 bases and J gave up 4 bases; unmatched junction bases: 3. The CDR3 is made up of 16 amino acids. Germline V CDR1 and CDR2: SGHAT, FQDESV (reference sequence). CDR3 nucleotide sequence: TGTGCCAGCAGCTTAGCGGACAGGGGCCCCACCGGGGAGCTGTTTTTT. As protein: CASSLADRGPTGELFF.

In its sample, this clone was seen once. This rearrangement joins TRBV4-1 to TRBJ2-1; 13 bases fit TRBD2. Trimming cost V 4 bases and J 0 bases; bases outside gene matches: 12. The CDR3 totals 20 residues. Germline V CDR1 and CDR2: MGHRA, YSYEKL. The CDR3 loop is CASSLGLAGVHSSSYNEQFF. CDR3 nucleotides: TGCGCCAGCAGCCTAGGACTAGCGGGGGTCCACTCAAGCTCCTACAATGAGCAGTTCTTC.

This clone was seen only a few times. V and J are TRBV13 and TRBJ1-1; possibly TRBD1 for D (5 bases). The germline V and J ends were trimmed by 8 bases and 5 bases, with 18 bases remaining between them. The CDR3 runs 14 residues. Germline-derived CDR1 and CDR2 are PRHDT and FYEKMQ (reference sequence). This chain's CDR3 is CASLILRGGTEAFF. In DNA form, the CDR3 reads TGTGCCAGCCTCATTCTTAGGGGTGGAACTGAAGCTTTCTTT.

The chain recombines TRBV18 with TRBJ1-6; 9 bases map to TRBD1. From germline, CDR1 is KGHSH and CDR2 LQKENI. V lost 8 bases, J lost 9 bases, and 5 bases stayed unmatched. The CDR3 is 13 residues long. The chain's CDR3 is CASQDRGSSPLHF. The CDR3 nucleotides are TGTGCCAGCCAAGACAGGGGGAGTTCACCCCTCCACTTT.